These 3 T cell receptor beta chains came from one sample sequenced in a study of a mutant IDH1 vaccine in newly diagnosed glioma. These TCRs are of unknown antigen specificity. Profiling relied on immunoSEQ multiplex PCR, and the TCRdb table lists in-frame clones only, not all of them. The sample records roughly 60,000 clones, about 80% being singletons. Time point described: week 11, during vaccination. Vaccine doses each comprised 300 ug of mutant IDH1 20-mer peptide, with topical imiquimod. The specimen comprised PBMCs, sampled from a glioma patient whose treatment included an IDH1 peptide vaccine. Receptors originate from a man aged 30-40 years with glioma.

This sequence joins TRBV2 and TRBJ1-2; TRBD1 agrees at 7 bases. CDR3 length: 16 amino acids. J lost 4 bases, V lost 8 bases, and 16 bases had no gene match. CDR1 and CDR2 (germline): SNHLY, FYNNEI. As DNA, the CDR3 is TGTGCCAGCCGCCGGGACAGCCTGGGGCCGGGCTATGGCTACACCTTC. As protein: CASRRDSLGPGYGYTF.

The gene calls are TRBV6-5 and TRBJ2-7; 11 positions agree with TRBD2. Trimming cost V 4 bases and J 3 bases; bases outside gene matches: 5. There are 15 residues in the CDR3. The germline gives CDR1 MNHEY, CDR2 SVGAGI. CDR3: CASSSPGLAVYEQYF. For the CDR3, the DNA is TGTGCCAGCAGTTCCCCGGGACTAGCGGTCTACGAGCAGTACTTC.

The rearrangement links TRBV5-8 to TRBJ1-6; TRBD1 matches 7 bases. V was pared by 2 bases and J by 7 bases, with 6 bases of the junction left unmatched. CDR3 size: 15 residues. Looked up from germline, CDR1 is SGHTS and CDR2 is YDEGEE. CDR3 sequence: CASSFLGGLNSPLHF. The CDR3 DNA follows: TGTGCCAGCAGCTTTTTAGGGGGCTTGAATTCACCCCTCCACTTT.